This T cell receptor beta chain emerged from a study of PD-1 blockade in classical Hodgkin lymphoma (dated by TCRdb to the early 2020s). For context, the study as a whole: Nivolumab dosing was 3 mg/kg intravenously every 2 weeks, continuing until either disease progression or unacceptable toxicity. A peripheral blood immune signature of response to PD-1 blockade in classical Hodgkin lymphoma was defined using TCR beta sequencing and CyTOF. Broad study findings and their caveats: CD4+ but not CD8+ TCR diversity rose significantly by C4D1 (p=0.0027 vs p=0.16), most apparent in complete responders (p=0.02). The study covered only a single clinical trial cohort, and the causes of the repertoire differences, possibly disease activity or prior therapy, were still not defined. Newly diagnosed patients were reported to have lower baseline TCR diversity than healthy donors, and relapsed/refractory patients were reported to have lower baseline TCR diversity still. Among trial patients, those achieving complete response had baseline diversity similar to that of newly diagnosed patients, while diversity was significantly lower in partial responders and progressors. Lower diversity was observed in patients in whom nivolumab was started less than 1 year after ASCT, and these patients were excluded from later analyses so that confounding by immune reconstitution would be avoided.

Worth noting for this clone: It lacks a known antigen. Per-base qualities were not stored, and no clone one base away is much larger.

Reading the label with the study, this specimen's time point is: cycle 4 day 1 (C4D1), after around six weeks of nivolumab. All trial patients had relapsed after autologous stem cell transplantation, with cohorts A, B and C differing in prior brentuximab vedotin exposure. The trial cohort included 45 to 65 patients with relapsed/refractory classical Hodgkin lymphoma, and each patient had a best overall response of complete response, partial response or progressive disease. Single-agent nivolumab was administered to trial patients in the multi-cohort phase II CheckMate 205 trial. Best overall response was determined by an independent review committee according to the 2007 International Working Group response criteria. Trial PBMCs were collected immediately before nivolumab initiation (C1D1) and during therapy at cycle 2 day 1 and cycle 4 day 1. Peripheral blood was collected in 8 mL Vacutainer Cell Preparation Tubes, from which PBMCs were isolated by centrifugation and then cryopreserved.

The Qiagen DNeasy kit was used to extract genomic DNA both from unsorted PBMCs and from the negatively selected CD4+ and CD8+ fractions. Using primers that anneal to V and J segments, immunoSEQ multiplex PCR amplified the TCR beta CDR3 regions. Amplification bias was minimized using a synthetic immune receptor repertoire, and residual bias was removed computationally after sequencing. The original pipeline was this. Repertoire diversity was quantified as the Shannon entropy index using custom Python scripts. Unsorted, CD4+ and CD8+ repertoires were examined separately, except in combined analyses, for which CD4+ and CD8+ sequences were merged in silico. A clone counted as expanded when the clone's frequency after treatment rose at least 2-fold relative to C1D1, and clones undetected at baseline were given a pseudocount of 0.5. Clones with 0 or 1 copy at C1D1 were defined as singleton clones, while clones with 2 or more copies were defined as non-singleton clones. Clones expanded in unsorted samples were labelled as CD4+, CD8+ or unknown by matching protein sequences in sorted samples from the same patient. Wilcoxon tests were applied to paired samples to test diversity changes from C1D1 to C4D1. The table was pulled from immuneACCESS by TCRdb, which kept in-frame rearrangements only. Such tables lose some clones; where checked, under half of the loss comes from unresolved V genes, and the rest has no known cause. V and J calls and clone size follow that table, whereas D and trimming were derived from the DNA. The sample yields some 58,000 clones; around 94% were counted once. The top ten constitute roughly 8% of the sample.

The germline V gene (reference sequence) sets CDR1 to LNHNV and CDR2 to YYDKDF. The CDR3 numbers 16 residues from cysteine through phenylalanine. Of all the DNA, just the CDR3 is kept, 48 bases in frame from base 1. Germline trimming: 0 bases from V, 5 bases from J; junction bases outside gene matches: 5. Sample: peripheral blood mononuclear cells (PBMCs), taken before the fourth cycle of nivolumab. The chain is made from TRBV15 and TRBJ2-2; TRBD2 matches 8 bases in the middle. This TCR came from a human donor with classical Hodgkin lymphoma. The nucleotide sequence is TGTGCCACCAGCAGAGATCGAAGCGGGAGAACCGGGGAGCTGTTTTTT. This translates into CATSRDRSGRTGELFF.